One T cell receptor (beta chain) is described in this entry. Its specificity is unknown. Germline CDR1 GTSNPN, CDR2 SVGIG (reference sequence). V was pared by 3 bases and J by 7 bases, with 8 bases of the junction left unmatched. This CDR3 has 13 residues. Data came from immunoSEQ multiplex PCR; TCRdb stores just in-frame clones and leaves some out. The table lists more than 80,000 clones, approximately 91% of them singletons. This record comes from a study of T cell responses to AZD1222 COVID-19 vaccine. Across the study: Timing groups of about 4 and about 12 weeks for second doses were pooled. General observations from the study: Vaccine-associated CD4 TCRs ranged over spike, dominating at 160-218 and 743-854. The donors showed a predominance of white British ancestry and of females, with possible underestimation of clonal diversity.

The sequence derives from an adult in good health. Material: peripheral blood, obtained on day 0 of AZD1222 vaccination. This sequence joins TRBV30 and TRBJ2-7; 8 bases are shared with TRBD1. DNA for the CDR3: TGTGCCTGGAGCGCTTTAACAGGGGGGGAGCAGTACTTC. Protein sequence: CAWSALTGGEQYF. The entire variable domain, with the rest obtained from reference TRBV30 and TRBJ2-7, is as follows: SQTIHQWPATLVQPVGSPLSLECTVEGTSNPNLYWYRQAAGRGLQLLFYSVGIGQISSEVPQNLSASRPQDRQFILSSKKLLLSDSGFYLCAWSALTGGEQYFGPGTRLTVT.